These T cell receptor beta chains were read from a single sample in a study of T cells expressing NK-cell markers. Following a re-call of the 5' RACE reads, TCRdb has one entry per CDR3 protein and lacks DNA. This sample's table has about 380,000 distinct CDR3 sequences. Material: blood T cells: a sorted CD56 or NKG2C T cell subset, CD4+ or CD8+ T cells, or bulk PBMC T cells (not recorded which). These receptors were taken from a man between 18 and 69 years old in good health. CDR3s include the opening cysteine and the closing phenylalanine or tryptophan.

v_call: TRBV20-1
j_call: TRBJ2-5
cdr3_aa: CSALPDRGQETQYF

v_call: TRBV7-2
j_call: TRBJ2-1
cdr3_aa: CASRRRGAPSSYNEQFF

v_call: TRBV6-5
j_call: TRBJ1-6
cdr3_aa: CASSYSPGTNSPLHF

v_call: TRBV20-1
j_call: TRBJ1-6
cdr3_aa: CSARPRGTDNSPLHF

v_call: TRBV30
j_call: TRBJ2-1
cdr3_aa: CAWSGTSGDEQFF

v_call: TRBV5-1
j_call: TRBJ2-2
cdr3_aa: CASSLQGGNTGELFF

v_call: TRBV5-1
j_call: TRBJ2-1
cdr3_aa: CATTRTSGVLYNEQFF

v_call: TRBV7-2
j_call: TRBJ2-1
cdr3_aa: CASSPRESGGAYNEQFF

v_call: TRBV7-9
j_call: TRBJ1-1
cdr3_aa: CASSLVRHDTEAFF

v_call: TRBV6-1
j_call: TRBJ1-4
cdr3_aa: CASSKQGLANEKLFF